The sequence of this TCR beta chain was determined in a study of Graves' ophthalmopathy and Graves' hyperthyroidism. Germline trimming cut 2 bases from V and 4 bases from J; bases unmatched to any gene: 6. The CDR3 consists of 16 residues. CDR1 SGHTA and CDR2 FQGNSA come from the germline V gene. Study findings and constraints: With a specificity of just over 72% and a sensitivity of 70% to 71%, the model predicted ophthalmopathy progression. A majority of expanded thyroid clonotypes exceeding 0.001 frequency were likewise present in blood.

This clonotype was found many times. Its antigen is currently unknown. TCR beta CDR3 regions were amplified from RNA transcripts. RT-PCR in the first round used HTBI primers; a second-round multiplex PCR followed. MiXCR, applied by TCRdb to the multiplex PCR reads, yields one record per CDR3 protein. The data show over a million distinct CDR3 sequences, around a third seen once. Diagnosis relied on clinical symptoms, serum thyroxine, TRAb, thyroid ultrasound and orbital computed tomography. The gene calls are TRBV7-2 and TRBJ2-5; TRBD2 aligns across 11 bases. The sequenced sample was peripheral blood or thyroid tissue (not recorded which). The sequence was obtained from an adult man with Graves' hyperthyroidism. Here the CDR3 DNA reads TGTGCCAGCAGCTTAATCCTAGGGACTAGCGGAGAGACCCAGTACTTC. It yields the protein CASSLILGTSGETQYF.